This T cell receptor (beta chain) appears in the sequencing data of a study of low-dose radiotherapy and immunotherapy resistance in tumors. For the study at large: Cohort 2's total reached 13 Gy over 26 weeks, at 1 Gy per fraction every two weeks. Daily, from cycle 1 day 1 and for four cycles, patients took oral aspirin 300 mg.

This CDR3 has 14 amino acids. Germline CDR1 and CDR2: SGHAT and FQNNGV. This clonotype was seen only once. The junction and the germline gene differ at one end; a read error may be behind it. Primers used for first-strand cDNA, a TRAV- and TRBV-specific set, covered both alpha and beta chains. TCR amplification used roughly 18 PCR cycles, a constant-region primer and a V-primer adapter. MiXCR was run by TCRdb on the reads, yielding one entry per CDR3 protein. This sample has thousands of distinct CDR3 sequences; about 67% occur once, and the top ten carry approximately 9.3%. As their treatment, donors received nivolumab, ipilimumab, aspirin, low-dose cyclophosphamide and low-dose radiotherapy.

This sequence originates from a human donor with advanced metastatic prostate, ovarian, gallbladder or colorectal cancer (not recorded which). This table probably holds off-target reads from a library built for another chain. V is TRBV11-2 and J is TRBJ2-3; either TRBD1 or TRBD2 may supply D (5 bases each). DNA of the CDR3: TGTGTCAGCAGCTTGGGGACCCCTCGAGATACGCAGTATTTT. Translating it yields CVSSLGTPRDTQYF.